Given below is one T cell receptor beta chain in context. Its antigen is as yet unknown. These data come from a study of T cell repertoires in cytomegalovirus infection. Across the study: Public signatures in TCR beta pointed to CMV infection and matching HLA type.

TCRdb independently ran MiXCR on the reads; one entry per CDR3 protein. The sample lists 150,000 to 200,000 distinct CDR3 sequences, around 20% occurring once. Study-level points and caveats: Of the TCR beta families, the public ones yielded a cumulative frequency that identified carriers of CMV plus the relevant HLA. HLA-C-restricted, CMV-specific TCR beta clonotypes were dominant ex vivo.

The receptor comes from a human donor in good health (CMV status not recorded). Some clones in this sample may be carry-over from other donors' samples. Input material: PBMCs.

The chain's CDR3 is CASIHSGGKVGNTIYF. CDR3 nucleotides: TGTGCCAGCATTCACTCGGGGGGTAAGGTTGGAAACACCATATATTTT. The V and J genes are TRBV6-4 and TRBJ1-3; maybe TRBD1 (5 bases). There are 16 residues in the CDR3. V shed 7 bases and J shed 3 bases, with 19 bases lying between them. The germline V gene encodes CDR1 MRHNA and CDR2 SNTAGT.